This T cell receptor beta chain is drawn from a study of patients and donors after allogeneic stem cell transplantation. V dropped 2 bases and J dropped 1; count of bases not matched to a gene: 5. Germline CDR1 reads LNHNV; CDR2 reads YYDKDF (reference sequence). The CDR3 has 16 residues. Using its own MiXCR run on the RT-PCR reads, TCRdb lists one record per CDR3 protein. In the table there are some 960,000 distinct CDR3 sequences, over 15% of which are singletons. V gene TRBV15 combines with J gene TRBJ1-1, with 9 bases fitting TRBD1. Specimen: blood, either unsorted or a sorted T cell fraction (not recorded which). The receptor comes from a human donor who was either an allogeneic HSCT recipient or a stem cell or donor lymphocyte infusion donor (not recorded which). It is not recorded whose cells these are; they may come from a transplant donor. In nucleotides, the CDR3 is TGTGCCACCAGCAGACCCGGGACAGGGCCGAACACTGAAGCTTTCTTT. It encodes CATSRPGTGPNTEAFF.